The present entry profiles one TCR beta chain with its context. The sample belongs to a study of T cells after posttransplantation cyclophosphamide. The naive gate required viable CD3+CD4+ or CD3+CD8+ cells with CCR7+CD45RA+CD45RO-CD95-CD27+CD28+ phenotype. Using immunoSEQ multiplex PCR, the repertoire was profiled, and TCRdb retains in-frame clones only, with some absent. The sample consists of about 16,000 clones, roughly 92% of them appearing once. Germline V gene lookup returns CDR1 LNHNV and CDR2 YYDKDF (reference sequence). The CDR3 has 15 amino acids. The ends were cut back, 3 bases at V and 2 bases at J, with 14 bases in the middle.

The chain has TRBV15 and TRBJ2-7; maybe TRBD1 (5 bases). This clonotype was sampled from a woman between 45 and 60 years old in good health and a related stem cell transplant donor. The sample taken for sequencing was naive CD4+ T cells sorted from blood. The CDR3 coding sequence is TGTGCCACCAGCAGTCAGGCAGGGCGAGCCTACGAGCAGTACTTC. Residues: CATSSQAGRAYEQYF.